The next 26 T cell receptor beta chains were all read from a single sample in a study of post-analysis software for immune sequencing data. Study conclusions and caveats: Among four or five TRBV segments more frequent in patients than controls were TRBV5-6, TRBV5-1 and TRBV20-1.

Each TCR beta cDNA library carried unique molecular identifiers. TCRdb re-analysed the PCR reads in MiXCR, keeping a single row per CDR3 protein. Of hundreds of thousands of distinct CDR3 sequences in the sample, roughly 30% were seen once. The antigens for these receptors are not known. The sample taken for sequencing was blood. The receptors shown here come from a girl aged 10-17 years with multiple sclerosis.

This rearrangement joins TRBV6-1 to TRBJ1-4, with D perhaps TRBD1 (6 bases). In germline, CDR1 is MNHNS, CDR2 SASEGT. The V end was cut by 1 base, the J end by 8 bases, with 8 bases between. The CDR3 is 13 residues long. In nucleotides, the CDR3 is TGTGCCAGCAGTGAAGACAGGGACGAAAAACTGTTTTTT. Protein sequence: CASSEDRDEKLFF.

The V call is TRBV6-2 or TRBV6-3, the J call TRBJ2-7, with D possibly TRBD2 on 5 matching bases. Germline-derived CDR1 and CDR2 are MNHEY and SVGEGT. This CDR3 comprises 15 residues. With 7 bases removed from V and 3 bases from J, the gap between germline ends came to 19 bases. CDR3 DNA: TGTGCCAGCACCCGATCGCGGGTCTCTTACTACGAGCAGTACTTC. This gives the protein CASTRSRVSYYEQYF.

In this sample, this clonotype turned up a few times. CDR3 in DNA: TGCGCCAGCAGTCAGACGATACCGGGACAGAGCAATCAGCCCCAGCATTTT. Protein sequence: CASSQTIPGQSNQPQHF. The chain combines TRBV4-1 with TRBJ1-5; 7 nucleotides match TRBD1. Losses at the gene ends were 6 bases for V and 1 base for J; bases not matched to a gene: 12. From germline, CDR1 is MGHRA and CDR2 YSYEKL. This CDR3 has 17 residues.

In this sample, this clonotype turned up a few times. This chain uses TRBV7-2 with TRBJ2-5; 11 bases align to TRBD2. The V and J ends lost 5 bases and 5 bases, in that order; junction bases with no gene match: 4. Germline V CDR1 and CDR2: SGHTA, FQGNSA. The CDR3 sequence is 14 residues long. The CDR3 loop is CASSTTSGKETQYF. The CDR3 DNA sequence: TGTGCCAGCAGCACGACTAGCGGGAAGGAGACCCAGTACTTC.

There are a few counts of this clonotype. The rearrangement joins TRBV24-1 to TRBJ2-3, with 12 bases matching TRBD2. The CDR3 spans 16 residues. From germline, CDR1 is KGHDR and CDR2 SFDVKD. J was trimmed by 4 bases and V by 4 bases; bases with no gene match: 5. The CDR3 is CATSDRTSGVSDTQYF. As DNA, the CDR3 is TGTGCCACCAGTGACCGGACTAGCGGGGTCTCAGATACGCAGTATTTT.

This clonotype was seen a handful of times. The genes are TRBV3-1 and TRBJ2-1; 8 bases map to TRBD2. The CDR3 consists of 20 residues. Trimming took 2 bases from V and 0 from J; bases not matched to a gene: 15. Germline CDR1 and CDR2: LGHDT and YNNKEL (reference sequence). CDR3 DNA: TGTGCCAGCAGCCAATTACTAGCCCCGGGGGGGTTGAGCTCCTACAATGAGCAGTTCTTC. Amino acid sequence: CASSQLLAPGGLSSYNEQFF.

The chain combines TRBV20-1 with TRBJ2-7; D possibly matches TRBD1 or TRBD2 (5 bases each). V was clipped by 0 bases and J by 1 base, with 10 bases between them. CDR1 and CDR2 from the germline V gene are DFQATT and SNEGSKA (reference sequence). This CDR3 has 14 residues. The CDR3 DNA is TGCAGTGCTAGAGATCTGGGGGAATCCTACGAGCAGTACTTC. It translates to CSARDLGESYEQYF.

The chain employs TRBV7-2 and TRBJ2-7, with D possibly TRBD1 on 6 matching bases. This CDR3 is 16 amino acids long. Trimming removed 4 bases at V and 2 bases at J, with 18 bases between. Germline CDR1 reads SGHTA; CDR2 reads FQGNSA. The CDR3 reads CASSYNGWDTPYEQYF. CDR3 in DNA: TGTGCCAGCAGCTACAATGGGTGGGACACACCCTACGAGCAGTACTTC.

This clonotype appeared once. The chain recombines TRBV20-1 with TRBJ2-5, with D possibly TRBD2 on 6 matching bases. This CDR3 comprises 13 residues. From germline, CDR1 is DFQATT and CDR2 SNEGSKA (reference sequence). V was cut by 5 bases and J by 1 base, with 11 bases left in between. The CDR3 here is CSALYGGQETQYF. The CDR3 DNA reads TGCAGTGCTTTATACGGGGGCCAAGAGACCCAGTACTTC.

This clonotype was observed a handful of times. V gene TRBV2 combines with J gene TRBJ2-3; perhaps TRBD2 as D (6 bases). Trimming took 1 base from V and 0 from J, leaving 11 bases between them. CDR1 is SNHLY, CDR2 FYNNEI, per germline. The CDR3 consists of 16 residues. DNA for the CDR3: TGTGCCAGCAGTGAAGGCAGCGGGCTTAGCACAGATACGCAGTATTTT. Translating gives CASSEGSGLSTDTQYF.

The CDR3 is CASSSKVDDEQYF. Here the CDR3 DNA reads TGCGCCAGCAGCTCCAAAGTGGACGACGAGCAGTACTTC. This chain connects TRBV5-1 to TRBJ2-7; no clear D gene. V gave up 3 bases and J gave up 5 bases, with 12 bases separating them. Germline values: CDR1 SGHRS, CDR2 YFSETQ. The CDR3 consists of 13 residues.

This clonotype was counted ten times or more. CDR3 protein: CASSSYTYEQYF. The CDR3 DNA sequence: TGTGCCAGCAGCTCCTACACCTACGAGCAGTACTTC. The V gene is TRBV7-2, the J gene TRBJ2-7; D is unclear. V dropped 4 bases and J dropped 2 bases, with 6 bases sitting between them. The CDR3 is 12 residues long. CDR1 and CDR2 (germline): SGHTA, FQGNSA.

The V gene is TRBV28, the J gene TRBJ1-5; possible D gene TRBD1, 5 bases. Germline V gives CDR1 MDHEN, CDR2 SYDVKM. The CDR3 sequence is 14 residues long. Trimming cost V 5 bases and J 3 bases, with 11 bases left between them. CDR3 protein: CASSPWGSNQPQHF. The CDR3 DNA is TGTGCCAGCAGTCCGTGGGGGTCCAATCAGCCCCAGCATTTT. The full variable domain, completed using reference TRBV28 and TRBJ1-5, is DVKVTQSSRYLVKRTGEKVFLECVQDMDHENMFWYRQDPGLGLRLIYFSYDVKMKEKGDIPEGYSVSREKKERFSLILESASTNQTSMYLCASSPWGSNQPQHFGDGTRLSIL.

This clonotype was found many times. The chain recombines TRBV28 with TRBJ2-5, with D perhaps TRBD1 (6 bases). The germline V gene encodes CDR1 MDHEN and CDR2 SYDVKM. The CDR3 totals 15 residues. V dropped 5 bases and J dropped 2 bases, with 15 bases sitting between them. The DNA of the CDR3 is TGTGCCAGCAGTCCCGGGAAGGGGACACAAGAGACCCAGTACTTC. Its protein product is CASSPGKGTQETQYF.

This clonotype was counted only a few times. This chain links TRBV29-1 with TRBJ2-2; 8 bases agree with TRBD1. The CDR3 runs 14 residues. V trimming: 7 bases; J trimming: 0 bases; junction bases outside the gene matches: 4. CDR1 SQVTM and CDR2 ANQGSEA come from the germline V gene. CDR3 in DNA: TGCAGCGCCCGGACAGGGCCGAACACCGGGGAGCTGTTTTTT. Encoded protein: CSARTGPNTGELFF.

This clonotype was seen only a few times. The chain has TRBV7-9 and TRBJ1-5, with D possibly matching TRBD1 (5 bases). The CDR3 covers 14 residues. V lost 5 bases and J lost 7, with 15 bases in between. Germline CDR1 reads SEHNR; CDR2 reads FQNEAQ (reference sequence). CDR3 loop: CASSAGGGGQPQHF. The CDR3 bases are TGTGCCAGCAGCGCAGGAGGTGGGGGGCAGCCCCAGCATTTT.

The chain carries TRBV6-5 and TRBJ1-4, with 10 bases that match TRBD1. With 2 bases clipped from V and 7 bases from J, the junction kept 4 bases outside the gene matches. CDR1 and CDR2 (germline): MNHEY, SVGAGI. The CDR3 is made up of 15 amino acids. The CDR3 DNA is TGTGCCAGCAGTTACAGGGGACAGGGGACTGAAAAACTGTTTTTT. Its protein product is CASSYRGQGTEKLFF.

The chain links TRBV10-3 to TRBJ1-1; D uncertain. This CDR3 region has 13 residues. The V gene's germline CDR1 is ENHRY and CDR2 SYGVKD. The V end was cut by 3 bases, the J end by 3 bases, with 8 bases between. This CDR3 reads CAISDVPDTEAFF. In nucleotides, the CDR3 is TGTGCCATCAGTGATGTGCCGGACACTGAAGCTTTCTTT.

The rearrangement uses TRBV12-3 or TRBV12-4 and TRBJ1-2; possible D gene TRBD1, 5 bases. Trimming shortened V by 4 bases and J by 4 bases, and 13 bases separated the two germline ends. CDR3 length: 14 residues. The CDR3 DNA sequence: TGTGCCAGCAGTTATTGGGGGGGACTCTATGGCTACACCTTC. Its protein product is CASSYWGGLYGYTF.

The chain joins TRBV3-1 to TRBJ1-4; D is undetermined. This CDR3 is 15 amino acids long. Per germline, CDR1 LGHDT and CDR2 YNNKEL (reference sequence). V lost 1 base and J lost 7, with 13 bases in between. The CDR3 loop is CASSQVATRSEKLFF. CDR3 DNA sequence: TGTGCCAGCAGCCAAGTCGCCACCCGGAGTGAAAAACTGTTTTTT.

The V and J genes are TRBV20-1 and TRBJ1-5, with D hard to call. Germline V gene sequence: CDR1 DFQATT, CDR2 SNEGSKA (reference sequence). This CDR3 spans 15 amino acids. V was trimmed by 3 bases and J by 3 bases, leaving 15 bases between them. Here the CDR3 DNA reads TGCAGTGCTAGGACCGGGCCCTCCCTCAATCAGCCCCAGCATTTT. Protein: CSARTGPSLNQPQHF.

There are a few counts of this clonotype. The rearrangement joins TRBV28 to TRBJ1-4; D unclear. Germline V lookup: CDR1 MDHEN, CDR2 SYDVKM. The CDR3 extends over 12 amino acids. V lost 7 bases and J lost 8, with 11 bases in between. CDR3 amino acids: CASMGQREKLFF. DNA of the CDR3: TGTGCCAGCATGGGCCAGCGGGAAAAACTGTTTTTT.

The J gene is TRBJ1-1, the V gene TRBV20-1, with D unclear. Germline values: CDR1 DFQATT, CDR2 SNEGSKA (reference sequence). The CDR3 consists of 14 residues. V shed 0 bases and J shed 6 bases, with 14 bases lying between them. The CDR3 spells CSARDQYGNAEAFF. The CDR3 DNA sequence: TGCAGTGCTAGAGATCAGTACGGAAATGCTGAAGCTTTCTTT.

V usage is TRBV27 and J usage is TRBJ1-2, with a tentative D call TRBD1 (5 bases). Germline V gives CDR1 MNHEY, CDR2 SMNVEV (reference sequence). Trimming shortened V by 6 bases and J by 8 bases, and 22 bases separated the two germline ends. This CDR3 spans 15 amino acids. CDR3 coding DNA: TGTGCCAGCAGCCCCCTTGGGAGGGGATCAAGAGGCTACACCTTC. This codes for CASSPLGRGSRGYTF.

This clonotype showed up just a few times. The V call is TRBV27, the J call TRBJ1-2, with 8 bases matching TRBD1. Germline CDR1 reads MNHEY; CDR2 reads SMNVEV (reference sequence). V shed 5 bases, J shed 6 bases, and the junction held 11 bases outside the gene matches. This CDR3 contains 15 residues. The CDR3 sequence is CASSRLDRGQHGYTF. The CDR3 DNA reads as TGTGCCAGCAGTCGGCTCGACAGGGGCCAACATGGCTACACCTTC.

As to this clonotype: Being one base from a much bigger clone, this may be a read error. The chain uses TRBV20-1 and TRBJ2-7; 13 nucleotides match TRBD2. The CDR3 spans 16 residues. Germline-derived CDR1 and CDR2 are DFQATT and SNEGSKA (reference sequence). CDR3 amino acids: CSAGDRWTSGSYEQYF. CDR3 DNA sequence: TGCAGTGCTGGAGATCGGTGGACTAGCGGGAGCTACGAGCAGTACTTC.